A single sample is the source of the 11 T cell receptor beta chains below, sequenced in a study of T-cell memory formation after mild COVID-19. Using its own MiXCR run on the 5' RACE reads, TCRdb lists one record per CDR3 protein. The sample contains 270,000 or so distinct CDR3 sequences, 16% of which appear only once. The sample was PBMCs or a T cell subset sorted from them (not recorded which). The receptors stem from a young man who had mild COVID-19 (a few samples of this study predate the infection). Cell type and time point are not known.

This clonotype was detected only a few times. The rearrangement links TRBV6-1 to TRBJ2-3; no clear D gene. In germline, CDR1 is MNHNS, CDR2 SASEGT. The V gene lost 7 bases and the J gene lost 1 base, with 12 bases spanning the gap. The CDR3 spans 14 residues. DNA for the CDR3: TGTGCCAGCACCTCTGGCCCGGGCACAGATACGCAGTATTTT. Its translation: CASTSGPGTDTQYF.

The chain's CDR3 is CSARRGTDTQYF. CDR3 DNA: TGCAGTGCCCGCCGGGGCACAGATACGCAGTATTTT. The chain is built from TRBV20-1 and TRBJ2-3; D unresolved. The ends were cut back, 6 bases at V and 1 base at J, with 8 bases in the middle. The CDR3 is 12 amino acids. The germline V gene encodes CDR1 DFQATT and CDR2 SNEGSKA (reference sequence).

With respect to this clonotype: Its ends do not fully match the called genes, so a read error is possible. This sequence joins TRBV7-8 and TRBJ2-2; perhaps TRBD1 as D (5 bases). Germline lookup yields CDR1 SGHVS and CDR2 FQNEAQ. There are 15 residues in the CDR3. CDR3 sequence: CASSLDSPNTGELFF. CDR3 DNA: TGTGCCAGCAGTTTAGACAGTCCGAACACCGGGGAGCTGTTTTTT.

CDR3 sequence: CASSHQKGVDTQYF. The CDR3 DNA follows: TGTGCCAGTAGTCACCAGAAAGGAGTAGATACGCAGTATTTT. The chain carries TRBV19 and TRBJ2-3; D is uncertain. V lost 5 bases, J lost 5 bases, and 14 bases lay in between. CDR1 is LNHDA, CDR2 SQIVND, per germline (reference sequence). The CDR3 has 14 amino acids.

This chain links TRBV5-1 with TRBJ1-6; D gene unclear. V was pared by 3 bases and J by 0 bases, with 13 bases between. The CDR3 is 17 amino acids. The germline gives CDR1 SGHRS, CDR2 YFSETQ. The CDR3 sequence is CASSSTEISSYNSPLHF. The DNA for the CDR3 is TGCGCCAGCAGCTCCACAGAGATAAGCTCCTATAATTCACCCCTCCACTTT.

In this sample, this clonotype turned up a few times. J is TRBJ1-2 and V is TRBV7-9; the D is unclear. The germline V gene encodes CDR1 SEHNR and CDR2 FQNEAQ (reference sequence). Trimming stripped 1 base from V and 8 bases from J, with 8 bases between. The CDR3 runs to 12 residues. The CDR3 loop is CASSLELEGYTF. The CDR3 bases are TGTGCCAGCAGCTTAGAGTTGGAGGGCTACACCTTC.

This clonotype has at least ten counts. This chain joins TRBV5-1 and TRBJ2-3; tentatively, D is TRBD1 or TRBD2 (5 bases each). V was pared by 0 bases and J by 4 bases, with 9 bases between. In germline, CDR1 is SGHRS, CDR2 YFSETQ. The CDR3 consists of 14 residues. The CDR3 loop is CASSLGGVADTQYF. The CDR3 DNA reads TGCGCCAGCAGCTTGGGAGGGGTGGCAGATACGCAGTATTTT.

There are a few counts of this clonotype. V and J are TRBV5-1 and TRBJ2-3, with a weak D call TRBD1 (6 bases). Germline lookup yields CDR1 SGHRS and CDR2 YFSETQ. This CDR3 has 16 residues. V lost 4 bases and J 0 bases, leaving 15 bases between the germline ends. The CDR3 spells CASSLIQGFSTDTQYF. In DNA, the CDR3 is TGCGCCAGCAGCCTGATACAGGGTTTTAGCACAGATACGCAGTATTTT.

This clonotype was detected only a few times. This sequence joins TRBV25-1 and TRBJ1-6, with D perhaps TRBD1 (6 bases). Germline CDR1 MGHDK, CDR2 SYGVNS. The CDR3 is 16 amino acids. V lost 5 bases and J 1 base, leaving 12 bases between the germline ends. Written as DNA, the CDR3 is TGTGCCAGCAGTAGACGGGGGGCATCCTATAATTCACCCCTCCACTTT. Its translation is CASSRRGASYNSPLHF.

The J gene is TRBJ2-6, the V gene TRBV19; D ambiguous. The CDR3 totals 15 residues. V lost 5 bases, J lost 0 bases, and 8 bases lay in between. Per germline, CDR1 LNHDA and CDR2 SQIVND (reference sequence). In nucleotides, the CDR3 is TGTGCCAGTAGTCAAGTTCGCTCTGGGGCCAACGTCCTGACTTTC. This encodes CASSQVRSGANVLTF.

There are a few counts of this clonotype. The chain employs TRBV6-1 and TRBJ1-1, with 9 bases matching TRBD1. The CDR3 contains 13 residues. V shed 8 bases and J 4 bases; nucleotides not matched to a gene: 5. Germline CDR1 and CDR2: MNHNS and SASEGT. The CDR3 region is CASHRGPGTEAFF. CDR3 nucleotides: TGTGCCAGCCACAGGGGGCCAGGCACTGAAGCTTTCTTT.